This TCR beta chain is drawn from a study of blood T cell repertoires in COVID-19. Study at large: Samples came from the United States, Italy and Spain, spanning acute and convalescent COVID-19. The analysed material was cDNA or gDNA that came from T cells, B-cell-depleted T cells, or PBMCs.

How the authors handled the data: Nucleated cell counts were estimated from reference gene primer amplification. TCRdb keeps only in-frame clones here, not all; method: immunoSEQ multiplex PCR. The D gene and trimming were derived from the DNA, and the V and J assignments and clone size from that table. The table shows 470,000 or so clones, with about 89% occurring only once. This CDR3 comprises 13 residues. Germline loops: CDR1 LGHDT, CDR2 YNNKEL (reference sequence). V lost 8 bases to trimming and J lost 4 bases; unmatched junction nucleotides: 2. The V gene is TRBV3-1 (or the pseudogene TRBV3-2), the J gene TRBJ2-3, with 11 bases aligning to TRBD2. The material sequenced was peripheral blood. The origin of this receptor is a woman in her twenties or thirties with acute or convalescent COVID-19. This chain's CDR3 is CASGGLAADTQYF. CDR3 coding DNA: TGTGCCAGCGGGGGACTAGCGGCAGATACGCAGTATTTT.